These T cell receptor beta chains were read from a single sample in a study of identical twins. Each CDR3 protein is one row after TCRdb ran MiXCR on the 5' RACE reads. The sample has nearly 650,000 distinct CDR3 sequences, about 7.6% seen once. In addition, the sample was reused for a study of yellow fever vaccine responses in identical twins.

Sequenced sample: PBMCs. These receptors originate from a young woman in good health. The CDR3 runs from the conserved cysteine through the conserved F or W. Each record gives: clone size, D gene, V gene, J gene, CDR3 protein, CDR3 DNA. D genes are given only for firm matches. Clone size is given for some rows only: seen once, a few or many times, or a class if the clone is expanded.

few,TRBD1,TRBV12-3/TRBV12-4,TRBJ2-2,CASCPRTGATINTGELFF,TGTGCCAGCTGTCCTAGGACAGGGGCCACCATTAACACCGGGGAGCTGTTTTTT
-,TRBD1,TRBV20-1,TRBJ2-7,CSASPDRVYEQYF,TGCAGTGCTAGTCCGGACAGGGTATACGAGCAGTACTTC
few,TRBD2,TRBV29-1,TRBJ2-1,CSVDGVGAGAYNEQFF,TGCAGCGTTGATGGGGTTGGCGCGGGAGCTTACAATGAGCAGTTCTTC
-,TRBD2,TRBV20-1,TRBJ2-7,CSAGRLAGGVEEQYF,TGCAGTGCTGGCCGACTAGCGGGAGGCGTGGAAGAGCAGTACTTC
few,TRBD2,TRBV5-1,TRBJ2-1,CASSRDSGISYNEQFF,TGCGCCAGCAGCCGGGATAGCGGGATCTCCTACAATGAGCAGTTCTTC
few,TRBD2,TRBV11-2,TRBJ2-1,CASSLDSGGAYNEQFF,TGTGCCAGCAGCTTAGATAGCGGGGGGGCCTACAATGAGCAGTTCTTC
many,-,TRBV14,TRBJ2-5,CASSQLMETQYF,TGTGCCAGCAGCCAACTAATGGAGACCCAGTACTTC
few,-,TRBV25-1,TRBJ2-6,CASSEIGLGAGANVLTF,TGTGCCAGCAGTGAAATAGGTCTGGGTGCTGGGGCCAACGTCCTGACTTTC
few,TRBD1,TRBV5-6,TRBJ2-1,CASSWGTGIVYNEQFF,TGTGCCAGCAGCTGGGGGACAGGGATAGTCTACAATGAGCAGTTCTTC
-,-,TRBV6-5,TRBJ1-6,CASSLTGTTDSPLHF,TGTGCCAGCAGTTTAACCGGGACAACGGACTCACCCCTCCACTTT
many,-,TRBV5-1,TRBJ2-5,CASSLVSQTQYF,TGCGCCAGCAGCTTGGTATCGCAGACCCAGTACTTC
-,-,TRBV4-1,TRBJ2-2,CASSPDGFTGELFF,TGCGCCAGCTCTCCGGACGGTTTCACCGGGGAGCTGTTTTTT
-,TRBD2,TRBV7-9,TRBJ2-1,CASSPAGTSSYGEQFF,TGTGCCAGCAGCCCGGCCGGGACTAGTAGTTATGGTGAGCAGTTCTTC
-,TRBD1,TRBV2,TRBJ2-5,CASFNAGTDQETQYF,TGTGCCAGCTTCAACGCCGGGACAGACCAAGAGACCCAGTACTTC
-,TRBD2,TRBV20-1,TRBJ2-5,CSARLGLAVETQYF,TGCAGTGCAAGACTGGGACTAGCAGTTGAGACCCAGTACTTC
-,-,TRBV12-3/TRBV12-4,TRBJ1-1,CASSPGTPMRDTEAFF,TGTGCCAGCAGTCCCGGGACCCCTATGCGGGACACTGAAGCTTTCTTT
many,TRBD2,TRBV5-1,TRBJ2-2,CASSPTSGGPNTGELFF,TGCGCCAGCAGCCCGACTAGCGGGGGGCCAAACACCGGGGAGCTGTTTTTT
-,-,TRBV20-1,TRBJ1-1,CSATRGGVEAFF,TGCAGTGCCACCCGAGGGGGGGTCGAAGCTTTCTTT
-,TRBD2,TRBV20-1,TRBJ2-7,CSAERLAYEQYF,TGCAGTGCCGAAAGACTAGCGTACGAGCAGTACTTC
many,-,TRBV3-1,TRBJ2-1,CASSQAGTGTSSYNEQFF,TGTGCCAGCAGCCAAGCAGGCACCGGCACTAGCTCCTACAATGAGCAGTTCTTC
few,-,TRBV5-5,TRBJ2-4,CASSPPDLNIQYF,TGTGCCAGCAGCCCCCCCGATTTGAACATTCAGTACTTC
many,-,TRBV10-3,TRBJ1-1,CAISKGQEAFF,TGTGCCATCTCCAAAGGGCAGGAAGCTTTCTTT
few,-,TRBV12-3/TRBV12-4,TRBJ1-2,CASSGPALTRYGYTF,TGTGCCAGCAGTGGCCCGGCCTTGACCCGCTATGGCTACACCTTC
many,-,TRBV7-9,TRBJ2-1,CASSSTGKSSYNEQFF,TGTGCCAGCAGCTCGACGGGGAAGAGCTCCTACAATGAGCAGTTCTTC
few,TRBD1,TRBV6-1,TRBJ2-1,CASTPGGTGIGEQFF,TGTGCCAGCACACCTGGGGGGACAGGGATTGGTGAGCAGTTCTTC
-,TRBD1,TRBV20-1,TRBJ2-3,CSAHGTGGTQYF,TGCAGTGCTCATGGGACAGGGGGTACGCAGTATTTT
-,-,TRBV20-1,TRBJ1-3,CSATQENSGNTIYF,TGCAGTGCAACACAGGAGAACTCTGGAAACACCATATATTTT